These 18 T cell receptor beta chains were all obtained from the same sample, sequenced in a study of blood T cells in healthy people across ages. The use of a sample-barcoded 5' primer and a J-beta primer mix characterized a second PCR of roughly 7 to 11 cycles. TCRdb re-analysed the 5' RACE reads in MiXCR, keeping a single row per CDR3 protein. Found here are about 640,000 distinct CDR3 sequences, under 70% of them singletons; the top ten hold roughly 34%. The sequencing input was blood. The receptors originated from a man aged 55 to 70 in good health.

CDR3 in DNA: TGTGCCAGCTCACCACCGAGGGGAACGAACACTGAAGCTTTCTTT. It encodes CASSPPRGTNTEAFF. This chain connects TRBV18 to TRBJ1-1; D is perhaps TRBD1 (5 bases). The CDR3 covers 15 residues. The germline gives CDR1 KGHSH, CDR2 LQKENI. V shed 0 bases and J shed 1 base, with 9 bases lying between them.

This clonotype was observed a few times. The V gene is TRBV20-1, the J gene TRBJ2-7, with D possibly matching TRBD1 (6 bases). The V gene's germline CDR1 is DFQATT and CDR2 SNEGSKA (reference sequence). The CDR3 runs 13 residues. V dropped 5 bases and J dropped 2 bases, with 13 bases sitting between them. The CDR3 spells CSALQGQTYEQYF. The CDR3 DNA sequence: TGCAGTGCTCTCCAGGGACAAACCTACGAGCAGTACTTC.

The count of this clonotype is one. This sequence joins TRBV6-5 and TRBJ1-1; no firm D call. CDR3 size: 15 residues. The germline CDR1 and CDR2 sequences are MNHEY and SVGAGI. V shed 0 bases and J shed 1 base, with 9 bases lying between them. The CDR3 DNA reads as TGTGCCAGCAGTTACTCGCCCGGTCGGAACACTGAAGCTTTCTTT. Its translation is CASSYSPGRNTEAFF.

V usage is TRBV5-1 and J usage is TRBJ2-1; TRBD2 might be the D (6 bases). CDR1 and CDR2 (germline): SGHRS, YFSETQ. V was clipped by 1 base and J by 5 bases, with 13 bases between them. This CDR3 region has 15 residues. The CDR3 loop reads CASSLSTSPHNEQFF. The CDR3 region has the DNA TGCGCCAGCAGCTTGAGTACTAGCCCCCACAATGAGCAGTTCTTC.

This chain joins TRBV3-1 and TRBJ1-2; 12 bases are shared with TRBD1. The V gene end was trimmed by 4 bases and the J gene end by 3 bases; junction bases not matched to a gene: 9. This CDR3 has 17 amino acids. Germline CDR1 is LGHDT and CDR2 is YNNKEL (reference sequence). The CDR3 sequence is CASSRHPGQGAHYGYTF. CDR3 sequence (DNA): TGTGCCAGCAGCCGACACCCGGGACAGGGGGCTCACTATGGCTACACCTTC.

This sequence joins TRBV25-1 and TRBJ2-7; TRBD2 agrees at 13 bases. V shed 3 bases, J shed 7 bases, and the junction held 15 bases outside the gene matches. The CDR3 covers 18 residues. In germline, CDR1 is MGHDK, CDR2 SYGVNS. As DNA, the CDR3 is TGTGCCAGCAGTGAGGATAGACTAGCGGGGGGTCCCTACAATGAGCAGTACTTC. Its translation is CASSEDRLAGGPYNEQYF.

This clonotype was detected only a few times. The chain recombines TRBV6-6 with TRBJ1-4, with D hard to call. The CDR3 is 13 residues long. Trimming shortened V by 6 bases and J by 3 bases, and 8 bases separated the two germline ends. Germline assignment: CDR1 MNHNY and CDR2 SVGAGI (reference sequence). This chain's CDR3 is CASRERANEKLFF. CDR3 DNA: TGTGCCAGCAGGGAAAGGGCTAATGAAAAACTGTTTTTT.

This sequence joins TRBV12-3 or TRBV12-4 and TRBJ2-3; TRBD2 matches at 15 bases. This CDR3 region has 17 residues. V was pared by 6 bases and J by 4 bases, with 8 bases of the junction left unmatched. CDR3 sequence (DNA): TGTGCCAGCAGATCCGGGACTAGCGGGGGGAGCGCAGATACGCAGTATTTT. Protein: CASRSGTSGGSADTQYF.

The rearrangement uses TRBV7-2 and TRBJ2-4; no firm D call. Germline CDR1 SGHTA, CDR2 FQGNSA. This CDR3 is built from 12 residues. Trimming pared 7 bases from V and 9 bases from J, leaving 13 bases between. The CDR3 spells CASNGYLGIQYF. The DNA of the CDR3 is TGTGCCAGCAATGGTTACTTGGGCATTCAGTACTTC.

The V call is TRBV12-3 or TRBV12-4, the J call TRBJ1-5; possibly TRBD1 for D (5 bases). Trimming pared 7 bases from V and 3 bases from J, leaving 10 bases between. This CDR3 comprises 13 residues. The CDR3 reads CASMGTDNQPQHF. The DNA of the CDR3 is TGTGCCAGCATGGGGACGGACAATCAGCCCCAGCATTTT.

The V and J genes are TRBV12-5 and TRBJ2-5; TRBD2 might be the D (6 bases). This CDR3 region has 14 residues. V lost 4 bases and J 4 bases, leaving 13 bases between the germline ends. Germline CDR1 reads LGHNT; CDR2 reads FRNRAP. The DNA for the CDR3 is TGTGCTAGTGGTTCCGGGCGGGGCGCAGAGACCCAGTACTTC. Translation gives CASGSGRGAETQYF. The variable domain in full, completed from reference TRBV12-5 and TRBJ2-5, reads DARVTQTPRHKVTEMGQEVTMRCQPILGHNTVFWYRQTMMQGLELLAYFRNRAPLDDSGMPKDRFSAEMPDATLATLKIQPSEPRDSAVYFCASGSGRGAETQYFGPGTRLLVL.

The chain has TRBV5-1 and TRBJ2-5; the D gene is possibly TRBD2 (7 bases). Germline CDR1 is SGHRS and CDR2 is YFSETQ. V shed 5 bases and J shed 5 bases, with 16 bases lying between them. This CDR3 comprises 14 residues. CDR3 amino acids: CASRKGGLEETQYF. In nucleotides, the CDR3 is TGCGCCAGCAGGAAGGGGGGGCTGGAGGAGACCCAGTACTTC. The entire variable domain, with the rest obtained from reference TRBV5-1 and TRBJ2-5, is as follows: KAGVTQTPRYLIKTRGQQVTLSCSPISGHRSVSWYQQTPGQGLQFLFEYFSETQRNKGNFPGRFSGRQFSNSRSEMNVSTLELGDSALYLCASRKGGLEETQYFGPGTRLLVL.

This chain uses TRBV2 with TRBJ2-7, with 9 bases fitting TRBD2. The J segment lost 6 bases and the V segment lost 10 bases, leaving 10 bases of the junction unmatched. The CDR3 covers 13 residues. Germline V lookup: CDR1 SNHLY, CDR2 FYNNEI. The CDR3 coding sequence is TGTGCCATGACCGGGACTAGCTCGGGCGAGCAGTACTTC. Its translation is CAMTGTSSGEQYF.

The CDR3 DNA sequence: TGTGCCAGCAGCTTCCCCCCGCAGGTCTACGAGCAGTACTTC. It specifies CASSFPPQVYEQYF. The V and J genes are TRBV11-2 and TRBJ2-7; no firm D call. V was cut by 3 bases and J by 3 bases, with 12 bases left in between. The CDR3 is 14 amino acids. Germline assignment: CDR1 SGHAT and CDR2 FQNNGV.

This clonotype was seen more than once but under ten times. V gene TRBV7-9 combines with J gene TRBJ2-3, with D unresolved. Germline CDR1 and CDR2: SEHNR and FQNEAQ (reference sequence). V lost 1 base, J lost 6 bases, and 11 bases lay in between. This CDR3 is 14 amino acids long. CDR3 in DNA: TGTGCCAGCAGCTTAGATGCTTCCGGGGATACGCAGTATTTT. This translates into CASSLDASGDTQYF.

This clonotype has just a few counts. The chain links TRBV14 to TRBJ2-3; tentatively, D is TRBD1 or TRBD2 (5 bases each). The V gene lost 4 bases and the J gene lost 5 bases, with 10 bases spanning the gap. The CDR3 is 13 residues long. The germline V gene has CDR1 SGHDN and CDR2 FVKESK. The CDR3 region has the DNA TGTGCCAGCAGCCCGGGACGAGAAGATACGCAGTATTTT. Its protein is CASSPGREDTQYF.

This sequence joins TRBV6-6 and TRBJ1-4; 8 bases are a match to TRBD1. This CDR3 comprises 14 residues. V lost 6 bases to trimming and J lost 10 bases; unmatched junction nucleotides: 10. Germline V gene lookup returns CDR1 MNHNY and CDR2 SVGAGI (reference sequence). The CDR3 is CASRPGQDFGKLFF. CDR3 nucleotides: TGTGCCAGCAGACCGGGACAGGACTTTGGAAAACTGTTTTTT.

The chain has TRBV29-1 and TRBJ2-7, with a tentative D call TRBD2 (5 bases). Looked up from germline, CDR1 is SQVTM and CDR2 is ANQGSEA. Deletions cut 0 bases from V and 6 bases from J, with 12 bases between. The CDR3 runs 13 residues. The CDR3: CSVEDSSGVEQYF. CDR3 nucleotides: TGCAGCGTTGAAGATTCGTCCGGGGTCGAGCAGTACTTC.